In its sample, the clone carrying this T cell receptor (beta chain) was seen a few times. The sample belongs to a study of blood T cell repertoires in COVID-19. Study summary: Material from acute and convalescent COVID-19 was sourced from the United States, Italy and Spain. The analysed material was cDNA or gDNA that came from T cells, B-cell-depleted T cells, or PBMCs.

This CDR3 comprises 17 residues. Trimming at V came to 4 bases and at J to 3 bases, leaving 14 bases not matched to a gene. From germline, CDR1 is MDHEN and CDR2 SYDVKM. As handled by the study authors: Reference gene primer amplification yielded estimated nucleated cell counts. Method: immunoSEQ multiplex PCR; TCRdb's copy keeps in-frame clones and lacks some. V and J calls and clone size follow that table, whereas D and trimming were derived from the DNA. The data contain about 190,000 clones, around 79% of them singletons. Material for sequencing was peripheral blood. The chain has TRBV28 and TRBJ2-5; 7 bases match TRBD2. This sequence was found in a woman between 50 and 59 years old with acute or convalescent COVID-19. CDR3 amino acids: CASSSLSRGRAEETQYF. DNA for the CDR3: TGTGCCAGCAGTTCCCTGTCTCGGGGGAGGGCGGAAGAGACCCAGTACTTC.